One T cell receptor (beta chain) is described in this entry. This sample is drawn from a study of blood T cell repertoires in COVID-19. Study at large: Symptom resolution, clearance, or two negative PCRs marked the recovered donors of Cohort 3.

In the authors' workflow: Estimated nucleated cell counts came from reference gene primer amplification. Libraries were prepared by immunoSEQ multiplex PCR; TCRdb keeps only in-frame clonotypes and omits some of them. V and J calls and clone size are copied from that table; D and trimming were computed from the DNA. The sample lists about 360,000 clones; roughly 86% were seen once. The CDR3 spans 15 residues. Germline V gene sequence: CDR1 KGHDR, CDR2 SFDVKD. Trimming stripped 3 bases from V and 5 bases from J, with 12 bases between. The sequence came from a man aged 35 to 55 in a cohort exposed to, infected with or recovered from COVID-19 (not recorded which). The chain uses TRBV24-1 and TRBJ2-2, with D perhaps matching TRBD2 (6 bases). The specimen was PBMCs or T cells enriched from blood (not recorded which). The CDR3 coding sequence is TGTGCCACCAGTGATGCCGGGACTTTAACCGGGGAGCTGTTTTTT. Protein product: CATSDAGTLTGELFF.